Listed here are 21 T cell receptor beta chains from one sample, sequenced in a study of spatial heterogeneity in lung cancer. TCRdb independently ran MiXCR on the 5' RACE reads; one entry per CDR3 protein. The sample yields around 110,000 distinct CDR3 sequences, approximately 12% seen once. The time point was: blood at routine non-recurrence follow-up after resection. Whole RNA was taken from tumor, nontumor lung or frozen PBMC; it was then sequenced unsorted. The specimen comprised PBMCs, sampled at follow-up. The receptors here all came from a male donor with early-stage non-small cell lung cancer.

The sample holds many counts of this clonotype. The chain carries TRBV29-1 and TRBJ2-1; D might be TRBD1 (6 bases). The CDR3 loop spans 17 amino acids. Between the trimmed V and J ends, which lost 6 bases and 0 bases, there was a span of 21 bases. The germline V gene encodes CDR1 SQVTM and CDR2 ANQGSEA. The CDR3 sequence is CSVKTEGDFYSYNEQFF. The CDR3 DNA is TGCAGCGTGAAAACAGAGGGGGATTTTTACTCCTACAATGAGCAGTTCTTC.

The rearrangement links TRBV12-2 to TRBJ2-2; TRBD1, the table's D call, lacks a check against the DNA. TRBV12-2 is given as a pseudogene. The CDR3 is made up of 17 amino acids. The CDR3 nucleotides are TGTGCAAGTCGCTTCCCTTTTCGGGACAGATTCACCGGGGAGCTGTTTTTT. The encoded protein is CASRFPFRDRFTGELFF.

The sample holds many counts of this clonotype. The chain couples TRBV7-9 to TRBJ2-1; 8 bases line up with TRBD1. V dropped 5 bases and J dropped 1; count of bases not matched to a gene: 4. The CDR3 is 15 residues long. CDR1 is SEHNR, CDR2 FQNEAQ, per germline (reference sequence). The CDR3 loop reads CASSADRGSYNEQFF. CDR3 in DNA: TGTGCCAGCAGCGCAGACAGGGGTTCCTACAATGAGCAGTTCTTC.

This clonotype was recorded at least ten times. The chain recombines TRBV5-1 with TRBJ1-5; 7 bases map to TRBD1. With 0 bases clipped from V and 3 bases from J, the junction kept 3 bases outside the gene matches. CDR1 SGHRS and CDR2 YFSETQ come from the germline V gene. CDR3 size: 15 residues. CDR3: CASSLEGAPNQPQHF. The CDR3 coding sequence is TGCGCCAGCAGCTTGGAGGGGGCGCCCAATCAGCCCCAGCATTTT.

This clonotype was picked up a small number of times. The rearrangement uses TRBV4-1 and TRBJ2-4; no clear D. The CDR3 loop spans 15 amino acids. The ends were cut back, 2 bases at V and 0 bases at J, with 8 bases in the middle. CDR1 and CDR2 (germline): MGHRA, YSYEKL. CDR3 residues: CASSQPQLAKNIQYF. As DNA, the CDR3 is TGCGCCAGCAGCCAACCTCAGCTAGCCAAAAACATTCAGTACTTC.

The gene calls are TRBV10-3 and TRBJ2-3; TRBD1 matches 11 bases. CDR3 length equals 16 residues. CDR1 and CDR2 from the germline V gene are ENHRY and SYGVKD. V dropped 5 bases and J dropped 2; count of bases not matched to a gene: 6. The CDR3 DNA sequence: TGTGCCATCAGTACGGGGACAGGGGGTCCCACAGATACGCAGTATTTT. It codes for CAISTGTGGPTDTQYF.

This clonotype was detected a few times. The chain carries TRBV18 and TRBJ1-6; D call uncertain. The V gene's germline CDR1 is KGHSH and CDR2 LQKENI. Trimming cost V 2 bases and J 7 bases, with 6 bases left between them. This CDR3 region has 13 residues. The CDR3 is CASSPIENSPLHF. In DNA form, the CDR3 reads TGTGCCAGCTCACCAATAGAAAATTCACCCCTCCACTTT.

This clonotype occurred a few times. This chain uses TRBV12-3 or TRBV12-4 with TRBJ2-3; D gene ambiguous. Trimming shortened V by 2 bases and J by 1 base, and 7 bases separated the two germline ends. This CDR3 contains 14 residues. The CDR3 is CASSLSSGTDTQYF. CDR3 bases: TGTGCCAGCAGTTTAAGTTCCGGCACAGATACGCAGTATTTT.

The J gene is TRBJ2-1, the V gene TRBV20-1; 7 bases fit TRBD2. The CDR3 loop spans 15 amino acids. The V gene end was trimmed by 3 bases and the J gene end by 8 bases; junction bases not matched to a gene: 13. The germline gives CDR1 DFQATT, CDR2 SNEGSKA (reference sequence). Here the CDR3 reads CSARVAGVPTHEQFF. The CDR3 nucleotides are TGCAGTGCTAGGGTTGCGGGGGTTCCTACGCATGAGCAGTTCTTC.

This clonotype was picked up many times. The chain couples TRBV7-2 to TRBJ2-2, with D perhaps given as TRBD1 or TRBD2 (5 bases each). The CDR3 totals 15 residues. In germline, CDR1 is SGHTA, CDR2 FQGNSA. Trimming pared 5 bases from V and 1 base from J, leaving 11 bases between. The CDR3, as DNA: TGTGCCAGCAGCCCAGCGAGGGGGAACACCGGGGAGCTGTTTTTT. Protein product: CASSPARGNTGELFF. The variable domain in full, completed from reference TRBV7-2 and TRBJ2-2, reads GAGVSQSPSNKVTEKGKDVELRCDPISGHTALYWYRQSLGQGLEFLIYFQGNSAPDKSGLPSDRFSAERTGGSVSTLTIQRTQQEDSAVYLCASSPARGNTGELFFGEGSRLTVL.

V gene TRBV7-2 combines with J gene TRBJ2-3, with a tentative D call TRBD2 (5 bases). Germline V gene sequence: CDR1 SGHTA, CDR2 FQGNSA. The V gene lost 4 bases and the J gene lost 7 bases, with 21 bases spanning the gap. This CDR3 contains 16 residues. The CDR3 here is CASSSQATTRFYTQYF. CDR3 DNA: TGTGCCAGCAGCTCCCAGGCGACTACCAGGTTTTATACGCAGTATTTT.

The chain links TRBV11-3 to TRBJ2-3; 9 bases are a match to TRBD2. Germline V lookup: CDR1 SGHNT, CDR2 YENEEA. The CDR3 loop spans 15 amino acids. V shed 5 bases and J 6 bases; nucleotides not matched to a gene: 9. The CDR3 region has the DNA TGTGCCAGCAGCCCGGGACTAGCTGAGGGGGATACGCAGTATTTT. Translation gives CASSPGLAEGDTQYF.

This clonotype has at least ten counts. This sequence joins TRBV29-1 and TRBJ2-6; D is tentatively TRBD1 or TRBD2 (6 bases each). Germline V CDR1 and CDR2: SQVTM, ANQGSEA. V lost 6 bases and J lost 0, with 12 bases in between. The CDR3 runs 15 residues. CDR3 sequence (DNA): TGCAGCGTCGGGGGCCCCACCTCTGGGGCCAACGTCCTGACTTTC. Its protein is CSVGGPTSGANVLTF. Looking up the rest from reference TRBV29-1 and TRBJ2-6 gives the full variable domain: SAVISQKPSRDICQRGTSLTIQCQVDSQVTMMFWYRQQPGQSLTLIATANQGSEATYESGFVIDKFPISRPNLTFSTLTVSNMSPEDSSIYLCSVGGPTSGANVLTFGAGSRLTVL.

In this sample, this clonotype turned up many times. The CDR3 is CSAPHSGGLRNTQYF. The DNA for the CDR3 is TGCAGTGCTCCCCATAGCGGGGGGCTCAGAAATACGCAGTATTTT. This chain connects TRBV20-1 to TRBJ2-3; 10 bases map to TRBD2. This CDR3 has 15 amino acids. From germline, CDR1 is DFQATT and CDR2 SNEGSKA (reference sequence). J lost 7 bases, V lost 5 bases, and 12 bases had no gene match.

The rearrangement uses TRBV20-1 and TRBJ1-4; the D gene is possibly TRBD1 (5 bases). Germline loops: CDR1 DFQATT, CDR2 SNEGSKA (reference sequence). The CDR3 consists of 12 residues. The CDR3 protein is CSGLGTDEKLFF. The CDR3, as DNA: TGCAGCGGATTGGGGACGGACGAAAAACTGTTTTTT.

The sample holds many counts of this clonotype. The chain employs TRBV20-1 and TRBJ2-1, with D possibly matching TRBD1 (5 bases). This CDR3 region has 12 residues. The germline V gene has CDR1 DFQATT and CDR2 SNEGSKA (reference sequence). The V gene lost 7 bases and the J gene lost 8 bases, with 15 bases spanning the gap. The CDR3 DNA sequence: TGCAGTGTAAAAGTAGGGGCGCATGAGCAGTTCTTC. Translation gives CSVKVGAHEQFF.

The V call is TRBV4-2, the J call TRBJ1-1; D is unclear. Per germline, CDR1 LGHNA and CDR2 YNFKEQ. The V gene lost 0 bases and the J gene lost 0 bases, with 8 bases spanning the gap. This CDR3 has 15 amino acids. The CDR3 DNA reads TGTGCCAGCAGCCAAGAAAAGACACTGAACACTGAAGCTTTCTTT. Its translation is CASSQEKTLNTEAFF.

This clonotype was recorded at least ten times. The CDR3: CASNRDGSYPPQHF. In nucleotides, the CDR3 is TGTGCCAGTAATCGGGACGGATCTTATCCGCCCCAGCATTTT. The rearrangement joins TRBV19 to TRBJ1-5; TRBD1 might be the D (5 bases). CDR3 length: 14 amino acids. Trimming took off 7 bases at V and 9 bases at J, with 19 bases between the two ends. The germline CDR1 and CDR2 sequences are LNHDA and SQIVND (reference sequence).

This chain joins TRBV12-3 or TRBV12-4 and TRBJ2-3, with D perhaps TRBD2 (5 bases). The CDR3 has 11 amino acids. With 7 bases removed from V and 7 bases from J, the gap between germline ends came to 9 bases. CDR3 nucleotides: TGTGCCAGCACCTTCGGGAATACGCAGTATTTT. The encoded protein is CASTFGNTQYF.

This clonotype was recorded a few times. The V gene is TRBV20-1, the J gene TRBJ1-5; D may be TRBD1 (5 bases). The CDR3 is made up of 15 amino acids. V lost 2 bases and J 2 bases, leaving 13 bases between the germline ends. Per germline, CDR1 DFQATT and CDR2 SNEGSKA (reference sequence). The DNA for the CDR3 is TGCAGTGCTAGAACTTCAGGGATACGCAATCAGCCCCAGCATTTT. It translates to CSARTSGIRNQPQHF.

The sample holds a few counts of this clonotype. V usage is TRBV27 and J usage is TRBJ2-1; 7 bases agree with TRBD2. This CDR3 comprises 15 residues. Unmatched junction bases numbered 13, after V lost 8 bases and J lost 6 bases. Germline-derived CDR1 and CDR2 are MNHEY and SMNVEV (reference sequence). The CDR3 nucleotides are TGTGCCAGCGCCAGCGGGGCAGCTAATAGCAATGAGCAGTTCTTC. It yields the protein CASASGAANSNEQFF.